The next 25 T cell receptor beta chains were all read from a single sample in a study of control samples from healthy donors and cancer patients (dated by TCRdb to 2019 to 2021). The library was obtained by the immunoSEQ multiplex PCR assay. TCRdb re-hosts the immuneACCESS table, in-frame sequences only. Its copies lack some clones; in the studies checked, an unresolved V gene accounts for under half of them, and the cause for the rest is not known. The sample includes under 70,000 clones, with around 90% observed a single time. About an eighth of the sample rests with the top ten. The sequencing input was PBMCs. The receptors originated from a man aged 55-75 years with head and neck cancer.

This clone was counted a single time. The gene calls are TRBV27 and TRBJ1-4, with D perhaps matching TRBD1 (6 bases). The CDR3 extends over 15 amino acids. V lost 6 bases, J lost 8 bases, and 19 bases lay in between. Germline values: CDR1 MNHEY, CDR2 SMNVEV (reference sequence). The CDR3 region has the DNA TGTGCCAGCAGGTTGGGCGTCGGGGGCCCGGAAAAACTGTTTTTT. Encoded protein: CASRLGVGGPEKLFF.

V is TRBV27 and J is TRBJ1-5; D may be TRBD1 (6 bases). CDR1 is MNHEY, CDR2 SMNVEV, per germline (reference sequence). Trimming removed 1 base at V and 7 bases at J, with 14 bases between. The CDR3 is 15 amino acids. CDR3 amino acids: CASSLFPGEGQPQHF. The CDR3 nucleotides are TGTGCCAGCAGTTTATTCCCAGGGGAGGGGCAGCCCCAGCATTTT.

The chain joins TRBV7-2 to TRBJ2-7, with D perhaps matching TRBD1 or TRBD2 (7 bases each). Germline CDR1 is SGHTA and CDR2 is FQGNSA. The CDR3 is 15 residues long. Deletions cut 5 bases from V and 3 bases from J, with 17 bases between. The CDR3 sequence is CASSHLTGRDYEQYF. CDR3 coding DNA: TGTGCCAGCAGCCACTTGACAGGGAGGGACTACGAGCAGTACTTC.

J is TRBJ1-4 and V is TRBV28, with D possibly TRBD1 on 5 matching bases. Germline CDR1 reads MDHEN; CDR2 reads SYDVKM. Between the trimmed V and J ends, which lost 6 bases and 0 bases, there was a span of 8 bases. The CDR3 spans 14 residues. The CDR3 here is CASRLGATNEKLFF. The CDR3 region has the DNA TGTGCCAGCAGACTAGGGGCAACTAATGAAAAACTGTTTTTT.

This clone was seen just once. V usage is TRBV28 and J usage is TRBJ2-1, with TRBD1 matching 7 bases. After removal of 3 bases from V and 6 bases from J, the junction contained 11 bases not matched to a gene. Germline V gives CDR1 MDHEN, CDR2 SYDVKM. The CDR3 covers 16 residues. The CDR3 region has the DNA TGTGCCAGCAGTTTCTTAACAGGGGAATCGCGCAATGAGCAGTTCTTC. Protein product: CASSFLTGESRNEQFF.

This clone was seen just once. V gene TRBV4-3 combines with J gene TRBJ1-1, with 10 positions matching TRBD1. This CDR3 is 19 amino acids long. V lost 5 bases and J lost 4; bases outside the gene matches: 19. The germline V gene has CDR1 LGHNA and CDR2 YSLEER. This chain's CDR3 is CASSNDVPGQGTLGTEAFF. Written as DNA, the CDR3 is TGCGCCAGCAGCAATGATGTCCCGGGACAGGGGACCTTAGGCACTGAAGCTTTCTTT.

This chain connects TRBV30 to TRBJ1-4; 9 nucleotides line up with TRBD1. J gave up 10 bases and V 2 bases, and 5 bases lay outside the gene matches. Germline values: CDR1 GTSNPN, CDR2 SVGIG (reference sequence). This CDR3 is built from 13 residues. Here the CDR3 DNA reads TGTGCCTGGAGTCGGGACAGGGAGGGAAAACTGTTTTTT. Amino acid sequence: CAWSRDREGKLFF.

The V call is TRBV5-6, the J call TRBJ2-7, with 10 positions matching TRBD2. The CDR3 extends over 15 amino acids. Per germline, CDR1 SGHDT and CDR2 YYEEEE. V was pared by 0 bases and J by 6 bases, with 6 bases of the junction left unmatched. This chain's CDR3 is CASSLVTSGIREQYF. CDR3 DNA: TGTGCCAGCAGCTTGGTCACTAGCGGGATCCGCGAGCAGTACTTC. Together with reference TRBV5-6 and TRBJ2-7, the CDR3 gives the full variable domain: DAGVTQSPTHLIKTRGQQVTLRCSPKSGHDTVSWYQQALGQGPQFIFQYYEEEERQRGNFPDRFSGHQFPNYSSELNVNALLLGDSALYLCASSLVTSGIREQYFGPGTRLTVT.

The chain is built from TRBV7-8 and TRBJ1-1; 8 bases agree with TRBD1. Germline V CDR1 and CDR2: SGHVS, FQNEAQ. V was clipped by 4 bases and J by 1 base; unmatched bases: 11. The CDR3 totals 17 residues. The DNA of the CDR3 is TGTGCCAGCAGCTCACCCGACAGGGGCGCGACGAACACTGAAGCTTTCTTT. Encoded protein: CASSSPDRGATNTEAFF.

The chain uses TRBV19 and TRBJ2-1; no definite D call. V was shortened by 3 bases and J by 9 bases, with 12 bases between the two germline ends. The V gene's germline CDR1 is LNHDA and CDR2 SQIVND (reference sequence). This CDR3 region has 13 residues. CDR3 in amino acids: CASSISMPGEQFF. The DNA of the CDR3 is TGTGCCAGTAGTATTTCGATGCCGGGTGAGCAGTTCTTC. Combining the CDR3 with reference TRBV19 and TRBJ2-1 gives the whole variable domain DGGITQSPKYLFRKEGQNVTLSCEQNLNHDAMYWYRQDPGQGLRLIYYSQIVNDFQKGDIAEGYSVSREKKESFPLTVTSAQKNPTAFYLCASSISMPGEQFFGPGTRLTVL.

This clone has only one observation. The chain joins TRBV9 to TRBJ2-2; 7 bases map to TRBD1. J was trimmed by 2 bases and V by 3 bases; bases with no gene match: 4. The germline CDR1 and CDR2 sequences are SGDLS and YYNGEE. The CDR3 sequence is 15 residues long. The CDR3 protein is CASSATGVNTGELFF. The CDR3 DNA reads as TGTGCCAGCAGCGCTACAGGGGTCAACACCGGGGAGCTGTTTTTT.

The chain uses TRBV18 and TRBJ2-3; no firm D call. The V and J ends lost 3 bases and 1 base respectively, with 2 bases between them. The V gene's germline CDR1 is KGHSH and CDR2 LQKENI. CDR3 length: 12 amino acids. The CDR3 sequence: CASSPRTDTQYF. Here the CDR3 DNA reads TGTGCCAGCTCACCTCGCACAGATACGCAGTATTTT.

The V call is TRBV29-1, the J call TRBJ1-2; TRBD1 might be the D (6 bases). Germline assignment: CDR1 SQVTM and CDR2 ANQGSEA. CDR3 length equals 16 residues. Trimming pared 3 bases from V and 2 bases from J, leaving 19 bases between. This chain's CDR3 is CSVDKGEGEFNYGYTF. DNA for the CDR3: TGCAGCGTTGACAAGGGGGAGGGCGAATTCAACTATGGCTACACCTTC. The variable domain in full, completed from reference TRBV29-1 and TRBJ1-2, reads SAVISQKPSRDICQRGTSLTIQCQVDSQVTMMFWYRQQPGQSLTLIATANQGSEATYESGFVIDKFPISRPNLTFSTLTVSNMSPEDSSIYLCSVDKGEGEFNYGYTFGSGTRLTVV.

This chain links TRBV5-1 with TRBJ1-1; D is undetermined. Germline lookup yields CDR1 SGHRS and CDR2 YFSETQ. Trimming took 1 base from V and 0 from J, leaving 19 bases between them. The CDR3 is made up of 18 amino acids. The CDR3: CASSLTGSINRMNTEAFF. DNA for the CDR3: TGCGCCAGCAGCTTGACCGGGTCCATAAATCGAATGAACACTGAAGCTTTCTTT.

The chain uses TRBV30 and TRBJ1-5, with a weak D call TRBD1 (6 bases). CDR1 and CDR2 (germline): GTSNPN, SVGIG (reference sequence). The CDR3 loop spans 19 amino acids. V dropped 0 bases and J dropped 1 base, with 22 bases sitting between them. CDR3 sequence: CAWSVLGGTYRMSNQPQHF. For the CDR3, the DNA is TGTGCCTGGAGTGTACTCGGAGGGACATATAGAATGAGCAATCAGCCCCAGCATTTT.

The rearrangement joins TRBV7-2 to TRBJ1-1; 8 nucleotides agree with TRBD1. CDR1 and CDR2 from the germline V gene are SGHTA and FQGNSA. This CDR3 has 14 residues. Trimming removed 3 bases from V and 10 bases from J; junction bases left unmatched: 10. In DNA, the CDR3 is TGTGCCAGCAGCTTCGATATGACAGGGGAGCCAGCTTTCTTT. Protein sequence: CASSFDMTGEPAFF.

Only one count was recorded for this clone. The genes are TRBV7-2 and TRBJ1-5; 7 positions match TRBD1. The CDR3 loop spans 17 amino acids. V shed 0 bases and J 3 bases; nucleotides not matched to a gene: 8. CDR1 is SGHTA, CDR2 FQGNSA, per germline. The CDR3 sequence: CASSLAGDRELNQPQHF. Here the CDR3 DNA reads TGTGCCAGCAGCTTAGCGGGAGACAGGGAACTCAATCAGCCCCAGCATTTT.

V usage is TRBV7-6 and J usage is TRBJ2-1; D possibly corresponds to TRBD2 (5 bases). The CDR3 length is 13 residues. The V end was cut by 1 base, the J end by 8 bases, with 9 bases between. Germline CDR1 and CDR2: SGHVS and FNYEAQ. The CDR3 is CASSLGRVDEQFF. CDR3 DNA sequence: TGTGCCAGCAGCTTAGGGCGGGTCGATGAGCAGTTCTTC.

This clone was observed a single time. The CDR3 sequence: CATSKRQERGETQYF. The CDR3 DNA reads as TGTGCCACCAGCAAGCGACAGGAGCGGGGAGAGACCCAGTACTTC. The chain has TRBV15 and TRBJ2-5; D possibly corresponds to TRBD2 (7 bases). CDR3 length equals 15 residues. V lost 4 bases, J lost 4 bases, and 16 bases lay in between. Germline values: CDR1 LNHNV, CDR2 YYDKDF (reference sequence).

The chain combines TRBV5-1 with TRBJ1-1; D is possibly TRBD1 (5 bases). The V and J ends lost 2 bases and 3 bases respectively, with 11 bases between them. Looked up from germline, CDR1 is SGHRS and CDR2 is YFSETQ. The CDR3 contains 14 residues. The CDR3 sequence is CASSFQGRYTEAFF. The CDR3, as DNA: TGCGCCAGCAGCTTTCAGGGTAGGTACACTGAAGCTTTCTTT.

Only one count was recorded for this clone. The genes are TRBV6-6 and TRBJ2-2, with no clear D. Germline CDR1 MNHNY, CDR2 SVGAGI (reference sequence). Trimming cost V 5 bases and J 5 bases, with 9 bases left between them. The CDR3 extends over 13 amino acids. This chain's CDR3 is CASSTPNTGELFF. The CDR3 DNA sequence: TGTGCCAGCAGTACCCCCAATACCGGGGAGCTGTTTTTT.

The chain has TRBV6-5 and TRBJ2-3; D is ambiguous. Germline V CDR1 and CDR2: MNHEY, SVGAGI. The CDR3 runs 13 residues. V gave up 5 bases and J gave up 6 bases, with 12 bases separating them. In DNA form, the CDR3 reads TGTGCCAGCAGTCAGCATTTTTCTGATACGCAGTATTTT. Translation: CASSQHFSDTQYF.

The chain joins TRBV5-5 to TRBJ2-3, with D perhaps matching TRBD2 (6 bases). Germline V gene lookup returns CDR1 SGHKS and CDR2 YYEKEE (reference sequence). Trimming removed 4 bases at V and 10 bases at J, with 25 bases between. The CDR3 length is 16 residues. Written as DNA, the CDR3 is TGTGCCAGCAGCCCAACGGACTACGCCTCGCTCGGAGCGCAGTATTTT. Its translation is CASSPTDYASLGAQYF.

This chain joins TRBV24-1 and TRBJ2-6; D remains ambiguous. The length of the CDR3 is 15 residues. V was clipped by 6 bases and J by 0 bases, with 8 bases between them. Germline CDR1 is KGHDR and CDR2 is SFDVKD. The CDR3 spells CATSSPNSGANVLTF. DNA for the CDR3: TGTGCCACCAGTTCCCCGAACTCTGGGGCCAACGTCCTGACTTTC.

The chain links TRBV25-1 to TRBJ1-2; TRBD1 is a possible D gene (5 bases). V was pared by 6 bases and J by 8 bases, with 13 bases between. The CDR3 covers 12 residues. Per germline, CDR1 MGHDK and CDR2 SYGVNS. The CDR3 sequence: CASRSGDSGYTF. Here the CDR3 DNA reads TGTGCCAGCAGGTCCGGGGACTCGGGCTACACCTTC.